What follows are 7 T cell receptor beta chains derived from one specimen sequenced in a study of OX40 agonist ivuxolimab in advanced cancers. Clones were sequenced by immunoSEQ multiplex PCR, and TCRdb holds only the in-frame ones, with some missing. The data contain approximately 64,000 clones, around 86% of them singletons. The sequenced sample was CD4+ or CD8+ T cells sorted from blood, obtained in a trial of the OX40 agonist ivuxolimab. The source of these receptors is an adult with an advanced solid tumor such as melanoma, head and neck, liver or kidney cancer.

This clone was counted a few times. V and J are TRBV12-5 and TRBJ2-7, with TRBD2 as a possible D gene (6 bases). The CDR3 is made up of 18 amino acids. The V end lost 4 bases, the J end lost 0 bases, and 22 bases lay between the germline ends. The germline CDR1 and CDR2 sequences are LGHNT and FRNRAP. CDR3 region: CASGSASAGAGISYEQYF. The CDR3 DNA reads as TGTGCTAGTGGTTCTGCTAGCGCCGGGGCAGGAATCTCCTACGAGCAGTACTTC. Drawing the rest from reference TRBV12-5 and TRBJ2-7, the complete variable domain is DARVTQTPRHKVTEMGQEVTMRCQPILGHNTVFWYRQTMMQGLELLAYFRNRAPLDDSGMPKDRFSAEMPDATLATLKIQPSEPRDSAVYFCASGSASAGAGISYEQYFGPGTRLTVT.

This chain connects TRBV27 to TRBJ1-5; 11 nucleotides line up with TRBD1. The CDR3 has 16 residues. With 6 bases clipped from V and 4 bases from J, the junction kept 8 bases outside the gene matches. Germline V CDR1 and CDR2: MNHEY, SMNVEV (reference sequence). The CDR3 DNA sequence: TGTGCCAGCAGGCAAGACGGGACAGGGGGAAATCAGCCCCAGCATTTT. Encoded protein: CASRQDGTGGNQPQHF.

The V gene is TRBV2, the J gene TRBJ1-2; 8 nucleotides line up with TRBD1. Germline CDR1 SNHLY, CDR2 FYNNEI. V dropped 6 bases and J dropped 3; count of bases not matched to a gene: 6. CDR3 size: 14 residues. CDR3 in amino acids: CASSENRGDYGYTF. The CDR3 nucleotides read TGTGCCAGCAGCGAAAACAGGGGGGACTATGGCTACACCTTC.

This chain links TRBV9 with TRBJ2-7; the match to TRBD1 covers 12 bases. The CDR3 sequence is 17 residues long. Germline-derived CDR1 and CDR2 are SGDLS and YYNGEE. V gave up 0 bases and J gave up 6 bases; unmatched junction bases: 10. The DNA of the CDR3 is TGTGCCAGCAGCGTAGCTAGTTCCGGGACAGGGGGCAGCGAGCAGTACTTC. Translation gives CASSVASSGTGGSEQYF.

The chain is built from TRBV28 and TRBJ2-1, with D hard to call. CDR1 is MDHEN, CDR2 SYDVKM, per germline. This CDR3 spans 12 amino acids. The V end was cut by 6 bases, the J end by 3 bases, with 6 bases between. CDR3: CASRSSYNEQFF. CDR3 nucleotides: TGTGCCAGCAGGTCGAGCTACAATGAGCAGTTCTTC.

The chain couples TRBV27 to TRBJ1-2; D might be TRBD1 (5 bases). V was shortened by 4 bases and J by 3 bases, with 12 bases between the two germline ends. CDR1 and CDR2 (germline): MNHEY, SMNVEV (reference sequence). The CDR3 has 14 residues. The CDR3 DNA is TGTGCCAGCAGTTCCAGGGAGGGCGACTATGGCTACACCTTC. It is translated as CASSSREGDYGYTF.

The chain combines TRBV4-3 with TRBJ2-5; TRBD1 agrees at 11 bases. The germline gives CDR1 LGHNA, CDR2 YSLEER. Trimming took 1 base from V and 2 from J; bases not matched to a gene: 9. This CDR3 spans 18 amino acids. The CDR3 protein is CASSQGHLRDRGQETQYF. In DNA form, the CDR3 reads TGCGCCAGCAGCCAAGGCCACCTCCGGGACAGGGGGCAAGAGACCCAGTACTTC.